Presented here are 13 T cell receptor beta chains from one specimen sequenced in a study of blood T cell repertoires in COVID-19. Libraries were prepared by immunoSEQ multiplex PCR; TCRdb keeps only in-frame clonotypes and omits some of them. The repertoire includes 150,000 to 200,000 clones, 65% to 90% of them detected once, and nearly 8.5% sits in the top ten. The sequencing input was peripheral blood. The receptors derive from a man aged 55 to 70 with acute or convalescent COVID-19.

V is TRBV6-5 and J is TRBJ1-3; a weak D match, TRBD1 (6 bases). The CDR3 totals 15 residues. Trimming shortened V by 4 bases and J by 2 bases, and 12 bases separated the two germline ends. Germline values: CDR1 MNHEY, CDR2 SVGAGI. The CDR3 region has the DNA TGTGCCAGCAGTTTGGGGGCGCGGGCTGGAAACACCATATATTTT. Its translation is CASSLGARAGNTIYF.

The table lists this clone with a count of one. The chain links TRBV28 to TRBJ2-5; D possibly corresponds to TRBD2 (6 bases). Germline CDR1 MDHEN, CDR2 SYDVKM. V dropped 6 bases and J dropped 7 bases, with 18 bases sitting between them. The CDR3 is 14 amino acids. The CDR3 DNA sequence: TGTGCCAGCAGAGGAGGGACGGTCCGAGGGACCCAGTACTTC. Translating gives CASRGGTVRGTQYF.

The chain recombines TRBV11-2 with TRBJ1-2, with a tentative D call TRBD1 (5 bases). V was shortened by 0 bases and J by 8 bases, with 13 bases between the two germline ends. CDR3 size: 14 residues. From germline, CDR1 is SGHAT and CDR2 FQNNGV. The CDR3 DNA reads TGTGCCAGCAGCTTAGAGCCCGGGGCGGGGGGCTACACCTTC. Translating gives CASSLEPGAGGYTF.

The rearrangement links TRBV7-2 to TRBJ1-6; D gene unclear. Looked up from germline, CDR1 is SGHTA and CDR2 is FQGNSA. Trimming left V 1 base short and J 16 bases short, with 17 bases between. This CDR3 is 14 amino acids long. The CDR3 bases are TGTGCCAGCAGCTTAGGTCCAGGTCATGGGGAGCTCCACTTT. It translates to CASSLGPGHGELHF.

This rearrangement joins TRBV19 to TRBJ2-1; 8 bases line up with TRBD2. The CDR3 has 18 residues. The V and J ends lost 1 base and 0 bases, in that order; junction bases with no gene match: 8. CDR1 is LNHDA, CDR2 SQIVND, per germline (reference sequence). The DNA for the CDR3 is TGTGCCAGTAGTATAGGGGGGACTAGGCGGAGCTCCTACAATGAGCAGTTCTTC. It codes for CASSIGGTRRSSYNEQFF.

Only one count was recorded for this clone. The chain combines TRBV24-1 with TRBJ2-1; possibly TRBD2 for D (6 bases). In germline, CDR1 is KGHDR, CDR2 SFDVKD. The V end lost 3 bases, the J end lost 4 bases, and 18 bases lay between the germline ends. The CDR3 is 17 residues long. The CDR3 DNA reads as TGTGCCACCAGTGATCCTGCTAGGGACGCGGGGTACAATGAGCAGTTCTTC. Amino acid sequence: CATSDPARDAGYNEQFF.

In DNA form, the CDR3 reads TGTGCCAGCAGCCTCCGACTAGCGGGAGCCGATGAGCAGTTCTTC. It specifies CASSLRLAGADEQFF. The chain recombines TRBV4-2 with TRBJ2-1, with 12 bases matching TRBD2. Germline V gene data show CDR1 as LGHNA and CDR2 as YNFKEQ. The CDR3 has 15 amino acids. V gave up 4 bases and J gave up 8 bases; unmatched junction bases: 6.

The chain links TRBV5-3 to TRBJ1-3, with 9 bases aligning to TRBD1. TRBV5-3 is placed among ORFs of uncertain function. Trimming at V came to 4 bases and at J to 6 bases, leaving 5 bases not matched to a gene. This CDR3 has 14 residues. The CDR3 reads CARSLTGGENTIYF. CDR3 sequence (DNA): TGTGCCAGAAGCCTTACAGGGGGCGAAAACACCATATATTTT.

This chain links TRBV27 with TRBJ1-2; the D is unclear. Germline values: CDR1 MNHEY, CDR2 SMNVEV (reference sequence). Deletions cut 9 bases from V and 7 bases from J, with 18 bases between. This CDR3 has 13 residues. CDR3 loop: CASAQAQVGGYTF. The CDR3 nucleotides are TGTGCCAGTGCTCAGGCGCAGGTGGGTGGCTACACCTTC.

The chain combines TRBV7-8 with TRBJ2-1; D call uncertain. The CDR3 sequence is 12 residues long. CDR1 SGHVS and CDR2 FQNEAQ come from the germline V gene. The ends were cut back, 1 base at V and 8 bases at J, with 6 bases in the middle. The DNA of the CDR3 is TGTGCCAGCAGCTTAGGGCAGGATGAGCAGTTCTTC. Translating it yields CASSLGQDEQFF.

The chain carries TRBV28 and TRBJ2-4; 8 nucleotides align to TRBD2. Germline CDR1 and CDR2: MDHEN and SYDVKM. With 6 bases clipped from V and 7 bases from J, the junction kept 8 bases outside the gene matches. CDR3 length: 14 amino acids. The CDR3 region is CASRIPGGRNIQYF. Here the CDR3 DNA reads TGTGCCAGCAGAATCCCCGGCGGGAGGAACATTCAGTACTTC.

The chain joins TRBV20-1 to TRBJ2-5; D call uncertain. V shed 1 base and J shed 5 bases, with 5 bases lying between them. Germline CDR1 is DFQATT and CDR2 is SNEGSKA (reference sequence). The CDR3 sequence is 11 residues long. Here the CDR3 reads CSARVYETQYF. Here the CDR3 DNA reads TGCAGTGCTAGAGTCTATGAGACCCAGTACTTC.

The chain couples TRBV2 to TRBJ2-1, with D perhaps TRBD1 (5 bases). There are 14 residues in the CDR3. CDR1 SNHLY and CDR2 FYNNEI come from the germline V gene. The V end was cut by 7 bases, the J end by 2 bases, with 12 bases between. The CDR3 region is CASTKGVTYNEQFF. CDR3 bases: TGTGCCAGCACTAAAGGGGTAACCTACAATGAGCAGTTCTTC.